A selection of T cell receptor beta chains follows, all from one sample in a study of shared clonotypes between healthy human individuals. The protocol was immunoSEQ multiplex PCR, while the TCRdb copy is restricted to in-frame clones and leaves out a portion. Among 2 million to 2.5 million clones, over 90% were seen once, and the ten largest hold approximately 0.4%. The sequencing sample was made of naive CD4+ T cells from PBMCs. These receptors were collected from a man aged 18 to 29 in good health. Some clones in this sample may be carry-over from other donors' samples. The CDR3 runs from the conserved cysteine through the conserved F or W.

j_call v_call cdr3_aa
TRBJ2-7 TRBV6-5 CASSYKGLQYF
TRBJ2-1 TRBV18 CASSPPGPHNEQFF
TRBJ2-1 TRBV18 CASSPPGSSGRYSYNEQFF
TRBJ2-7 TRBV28 CASRSPGGRTHEQYF
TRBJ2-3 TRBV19 CASSIRLTPDTQYF
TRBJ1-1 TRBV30 CAWSAPTLQGVLTFNPSNTEAFF
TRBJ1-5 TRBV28 CASSFPRQVWNQPQHF
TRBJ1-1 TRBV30 CAWTRANTEAFF
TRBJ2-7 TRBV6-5 CASSYWDRGSYEQYF
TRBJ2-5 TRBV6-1 CASSEDRKETQYF
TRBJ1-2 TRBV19 CASSIQQQYGGYTF
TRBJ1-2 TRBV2 CASSEDQYWNYGYTF
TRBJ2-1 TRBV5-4 CASSITLMNEQFF
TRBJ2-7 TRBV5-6 CASSLAPTRLGEQYF
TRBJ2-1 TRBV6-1 CASLAGGGEQFF
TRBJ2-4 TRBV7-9 CASSLSPMGNIQYF
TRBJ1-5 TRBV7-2 CASSLSGVIRQPQHF
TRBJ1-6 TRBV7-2 CASSPDHGYSPLHF
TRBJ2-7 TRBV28 CATTRGIAGFHEQYF
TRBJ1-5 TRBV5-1 CASSLEGTRNQPQHF
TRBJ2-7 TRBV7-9 CASSMDRSGHEQYF
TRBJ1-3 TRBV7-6 CASSLTTGATGNTIYF
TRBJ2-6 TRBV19 CASSIDRTVPLTF
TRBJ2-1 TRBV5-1 CASSWSSGRGGEQFF
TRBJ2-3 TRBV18 CASSPPVRGLDTQYF
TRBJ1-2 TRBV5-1 CASKKGVSRRKNYGYTF
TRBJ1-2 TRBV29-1 CSAGKTGGFGYTF
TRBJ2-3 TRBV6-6 CASSAGRGTDTQYF
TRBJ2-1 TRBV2 CASSERAGVGNEQFF
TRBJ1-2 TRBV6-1 CASNLWGYTF
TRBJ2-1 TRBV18 CASSPRSHNEQFF
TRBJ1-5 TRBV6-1 CASSEVYWSDNQPQHF
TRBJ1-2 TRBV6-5 CASRKQSGVAYGYTF
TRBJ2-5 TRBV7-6 CASSLRLAGVVETQYF
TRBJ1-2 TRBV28 CASRTPGTASGYTF
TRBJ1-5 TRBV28 CASLAGDRGLQPQHF
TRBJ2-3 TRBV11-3 CASSLGGIGTDTQYF
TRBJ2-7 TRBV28 CASTIAGRVEQYF
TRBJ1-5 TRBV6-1 CASSQLRAGNQPQHF